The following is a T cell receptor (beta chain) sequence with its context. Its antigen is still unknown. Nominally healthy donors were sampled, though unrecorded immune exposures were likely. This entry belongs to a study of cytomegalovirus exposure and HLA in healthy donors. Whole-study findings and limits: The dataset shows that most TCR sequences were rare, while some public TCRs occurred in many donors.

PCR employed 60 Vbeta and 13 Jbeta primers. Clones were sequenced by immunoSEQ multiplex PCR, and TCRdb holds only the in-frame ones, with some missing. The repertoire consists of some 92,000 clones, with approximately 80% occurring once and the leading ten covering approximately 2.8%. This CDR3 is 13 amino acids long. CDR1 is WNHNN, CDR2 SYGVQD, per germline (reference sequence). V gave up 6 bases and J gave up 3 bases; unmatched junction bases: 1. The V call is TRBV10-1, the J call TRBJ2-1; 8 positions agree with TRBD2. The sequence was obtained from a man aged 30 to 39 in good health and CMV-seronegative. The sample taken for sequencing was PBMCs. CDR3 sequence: CASSGGGYNEQFF. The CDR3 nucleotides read TGCGCCAGCAGCGGGGGGGGCTACAATGAGCAGTTCTTC.